The 19 T cell receptor beta chains listed next were all sequenced from one sample in a study of T cell responses to AZD1222 COVID-19 vaccine. Libraries were prepared by immunoSEQ multiplex PCR; TCRdb keeps only in-frame clonotypes and omits some of them. This repertoire shows some 140,000 clones, 75% to 95% found once; its top ten account for around 2.7%. The specimen comprised peripheral blood, sampled on day 0 of AZD1222 vaccination. The receptors shown here come from an adult in good health.

The V gene is TRBV5-1, the J gene TRBJ1-6; possibly TRBD1 for D (5 bases). This CDR3 comprises 15 residues. From germline, CDR1 is SGHRS and CDR2 YFSETQ. Trimming left V 2 bases short and J 6 bases short, with 12 bases between. This CDR3 reads CASSFYGASNSPLHF. The CDR3 DNA follows: TGCGCCAGCAGCTTTTACGGGGCAAGTAATTCACCCCTCCACTTT.

The chain joins TRBV5-6 to TRBJ2-2; TRBD2 matches at 10 bases. This CDR3 comprises 17 residues. Unmatched junction bases numbered 5, after V lost 0 bases and J lost 3 bases. Germline values: CDR1 SGHDT, CDR2 YYEEEE. The DNA of the CDR3 is TGTGCCAGCAGCTTGGCCTCTCTAGCGGGGGACACCGGGGAGCTGTTTTTT. The encoded protein is CASSLASLAGDTGELFF.

This chain joins TRBV7-8 and TRBJ2-2, with TRBD1 matching 11 bases. Trimming cost V 5 bases and J 7 bases; bases outside gene matches: 12. Germline CDR1 is SGHVS and CDR2 is FQNEAQ. The CDR3 runs 17 residues. CDR3 sequence: CASSARTGGPRGGELFF. CDR3 nucleotides: TGTGCCAGCAGCGCCCGGACAGGGGGCCCTAGAGGCGGGGAGCTGTTTTTT.

The J gene is TRBJ2-1, the V gene TRBV5-1; D is unresolved. V dropped 3 bases and J dropped 3 bases, with 1 base sitting between them. The CDR3 length is 11 residues. Per germline, CDR1 SGHRS and CDR2 YFSETQ. The CDR3 sequence: CASSYYNEQFF. The DNA for the CDR3 is TGCGCCAGCAGCTACTACAATGAGCAGTTCTTC.

This chain uses TRBV24-1 with TRBJ2-1; D may be TRBD2 (5 bases). Germline V gene sequence: CDR1 KGHDR, CDR2 SFDVKD. Between the trimmed V and J ends, which lost 4 bases and 0 bases, there was a span of 12 bases. CDR3 length: 16 amino acids. CDR3 nucleotide sequence: TGTGCCACCAGTGACCTGGTAGCGTCCTCCTACAATGAGCAGTTCTTC. Translation gives CATSDLVASSYNEQFF.

The chain uses TRBV2 and TRBJ2-5, with D tentatively TRBD2 (5 bases). Germline CDR1 reads SNHLY; CDR2 reads FYNNEI. V lost 3 bases to trimming and J lost 4 bases, with 15 bases between them. The CDR3 loop spans 15 amino acids. The CDR3 region is CASSESSKRVETQYF. Here the CDR3 DNA reads TGTGCCAGCAGTGAGTCCAGCAAGAGGGTAGAGACCCAGTACTTC.

The rearrangement links TRBV30 to TRBJ2-5; 11 bases are shared with TRBD2. The CDR3 has 15 residues. Germline V gives CDR1 GTSNPN, CDR2 SVGIG (reference sequence). V dropped 1 base and J dropped 9; count of bases not matched to a gene: 10. CDR3 sequence reads: CAWSAGTSGPGAQYF. The CDR3, as DNA: TGTGCCTGGAGTGCCGGGACTAGCGGCCCCGGGGCCCAGTACTTC.

CDR3 residues: CASSLAGFSEAFF. CDR3 bases: TGCGCCAGCAGCTTGGCAGGTTTTTCTGAAGCTTTCTTT. The chain combines TRBV5-1 with TRBJ1-1; D gene unclear. Germline V gives CDR1 SGHRS, CDR2 YFSETQ. The germline V and J ends were trimmed by 0 bases and 6 bases, with 9 bases remaining between them. The CDR3 runs 13 residues. The whole variable domain, remainder taken from reference TRBV5-1 and TRBJ1-1, is KAGVTQTPRYLIKTRGQQVTLSCSPISGHRSVSWYQQTPGQGLQFLFEYFSETQRNKGNFPGRFSGRQFSNSRSEMNVSTLELGDSALYLCASSLAGFSEAFFGQGTRLTVV.

The chain uses TRBV7-8 and TRBJ1-2; no reliable D call. V was cut by 5 bases and J by 2 bases, with 15 bases left in between. The CDR3 contains 15 residues. Germline CDR1 SGHVS, CDR2 FQNEAQ. The CDR3 is CASSPSSRENYGYTF. CDR3 in DNA: TGTGCCAGCAGCCCATCCTCTCGGGAAAACTATGGCTACACCTTC.

The J gene is TRBJ2-1, the V gene TRBV5-4; TRBD2 agrees at 12 bases. Trimming took 4 bases from V and 8 from J; bases not matched to a gene: 10. The length of the CDR3 is 16 residues. CDR1 SGHNT and CDR2 YYREEE come from the germline V gene (reference sequence). This CDR3 is CASSLRTSGRSDEQFF. In DNA form, the CDR3 reads TGTGCCAGCAGCCTACGCACTAGCGGGAGGAGCGATGAGCAGTTCTTC.

In its sample, this clone was seen a few times. CDR3 DNA: TGTGCCAGTAGTATCGCCCCGCGGGGAAACACCATATATTTT. Its translation: CASSIAPRGNTIYF. This chain links TRBV19 with TRBJ1-3, with D unresolved. CDR1 and CDR2 (germline): LNHDA, SQIVND (reference sequence). Between the trimmed V and J ends, which lost 3 bases and 4 bases, there was a span of 10 bases. The CDR3 is 14 amino acids.

The chain carries TRBV15 and TRBJ2-3, with D possibly TRBD1 on 5 matching bases. V was cut by 8 bases and J by 6 bases, with 9 bases left in between. The CDR3 extends over 11 amino acids. Germline V gives CDR1 LNHNV, CDR2 YYDKDF (reference sequence). This CDR3 is CATGQVDTQYF. As DNA, the CDR3 is TGTGCCACCGGACAAGTGGATACGCAGTATTTT.

This chain joins TRBV4-2 and TRBJ1-6; 8 bases line up with TRBD1. The junction had 6 bases not matched to a gene; V was cut back by 5 bases and J by 0 bases. CDR3 length equals 17 residues. The germline V gene encodes CDR1 LGHNA and CDR2 YNFKEQ. The CDR3 region has the DNA TGTGCCAGCAGCAGGGGACAGGCGAGCTCCTATAATTCACCCCTCCACTTT. Protein product: CASSRGQASSYNSPLHF.

The rearrangement links TRBV5-1 to TRBJ2-3; 15 nucleotides agree with TRBD2. Losses at the gene ends were 5 bases for V and 6 bases for J; bases not matched to a gene: 4. This CDR3 has 15 amino acids. Germline CDR1 is SGHRS and CDR2 is YFSETQ. In nucleotides, the CDR3 is TGCGCCAGCAGTCGGACTAGCGGGAGGGCCGATACGCAGTATTTT. This translates into CASSRTSGRADTQYF.

The rearrangement links TRBV20-1 to TRBJ2-7; D call uncertain. Trimming took off 3 bases at V and 4 bases at J, with 7 bases between the two ends. There are 11 residues in the CDR3. CDR1 and CDR2 (germline): DFQATT, SNEGSKA (reference sequence). The CDR3 loop is CSARAVYEQYF. CDR3 DNA: TGCAGTGCTAGGGCGGTTTACGAGCAGTACTTC.

The chain uses TRBV28 and TRBJ1-4, with D possibly being TRBD1 (6 bases). The CDR3 runs to 15 residues. The germline CDR1 and CDR2 sequences are MDHEN and SYDVKM. V shed 7 bases and J shed 8 bases, with 20 bases lying between them. The CDR3 reads CASTLGFGGREKLFF. The CDR3 coding sequence is TGTGCCAGCACCCTTGGGTTCGGGGGGCGAGAAAAACTGTTTTTT.

This clone appeared a single time. The chain recombines TRBV28 with TRBJ1-1; the match to TRBD1 covers 7 bases. J lost 3 bases, V lost 6 bases, and 13 bases had no gene match. Germline lookup yields CDR1 MDHEN and CDR2 SYDVKM. There are 16 residues in the CDR3. This CDR3 reads CASSKGWRGRDTEAFF. CDR3 DNA sequence: TGTGCCAGCAGCAAAGGATGGAGGGGGCGGGACACTGAAGCTTTCTTT.

The chain employs TRBV6-6 and TRBJ2-5; D remains ambiguous. Germline V gene data show CDR1 as MNHNY and CDR2 as SVGAGI (reference sequence). The V end was cut by 2 bases, the J end by 2 bases, with 3 bases between. This CDR3 region has 12 residues. DNA of the CDR3: TGTGCCAGCAGTTACGGTCAAGAGACCCAGTACTTC. This sequence encodes CASSYGQETQYF.

J is TRBJ1-2 and V is TRBV9; D uncertain. From germline, CDR1 is SGDLS and CDR2 YYNGEE. This CDR3 region has 13 residues. The V and J ends lost 0 bases and 8 bases respectively, with 11 bases between them. The CDR3, as DNA: TGTGCCAGCAGCGTAGTTGATGACATGGGCTACACCTTC. It codes for CASSVVDDMGYTF.